Each of the 2 T cell receptor beta chains below was sequenced from the same sample in a study of cytomegalovirus exposure and HLA in healthy donors. PCR primers comprised 60 Vbeta and 13 Jbeta primers. The assay was immunoSEQ multiplex PCR, and TCRdb's table has in-frame clones only and misses some. Of around 150,000 clones in the sample, over 75% are singletons; the top ten hold 4.8%. The source material was PBMCs. The source of these receptors is a man in his thirties or forties in good health.

This chain connects TRBV2 to TRBJ2-5, with TRBD2 matching 15 bases. Trimming cost V 7 bases and J 4 bases; bases outside gene matches: 7. Germline V gene sequence: CDR1 SNHLY, CDR2 FYNNEI. CDR3 length: 16 residues. The CDR3: CASTWGLAGGAETQYF. The CDR3 nucleotides read TGTGCCAGCACTTGGGGACTAGCGGGAGGTGCAGAGACCCAGTACTTC.

The V and J genes are TRBV5-5 and TRBJ2-7, with 8 bases identical to TRBD1. CDR1 is SGHKS and CDR2 is YYEKEE in the germline V gene (reference sequence). J was trimmed by 5 bases and V by 2 bases; bases with no gene match: 12. This CDR3 region has 16 residues. The CDR3, as DNA: TGTGCCAGCAGCTTAACCAATTGGACAGGGCAGAACGAGCAGTACTTC. It codes for CASSLTNWTGQNEQYF.